A single sample gave rise to the 12 T cell receptor beta chains below, sequenced in a study of T cell clusters in autoimmune cytopenias. About 39,000 genome equivalents of blood DNA were amplified for TRB. TRB rearrangements were amplified by touch-down multiplex PCR with mixed TRB-A/B primers. TCRdb re-called the multiplex PCR reads; every CDR3 protein appears as one record, without DNA. The sample holds thousands of distinct CDR3 sequences. Sequencing was performed on peripheral blood. These receptors came from a human donor with an autoimmune cytopenia or autoimmune hepatitis (not recorded which).

V is TRBV7-6 and J is TRBJ2-2. This CDR3 is built from 15 residues. Germline CDR1 SGHVS, CDR2 FNYEAQ. CDR3 loop: CASSRDRSNTGELFF.

The chain has TRBV27 and TRBJ1-6; the TRBD1 assignment by TCRdb is unverifiable without DNA. The CDR3 runs to 18 residues. Germline V gene data show CDR1 as MNHEY and CDR2 as SMNVEV (reference sequence). This CDR3 is CASSHTKDRRGITSPLHF.

This chain connects TRBV7-2 to TRBJ2-2; TCRdb's D gene call, TRBD2, goes unchecked for lack of DNA. The CDR3 runs to 17 residues. Germline CDR1 and CDR2: SGHTA and FQGNSA. CDR3 sequence: CASSPAGLAERTGELFF.

This clonotype is labeled medium-sized based on frequency. V usage is TRBV6-5 and J usage is TRBJ2-2; TCRdb reports TRBD2, a call that lacks DNA to check it against. This CDR3 spans 15 amino acids. The V gene's germline CDR1 is MNHEY and CDR2 SVGAGI. The CDR3 is CASGSVGWDTGELFF.

V and J are TRBV5-6 and TRBJ2-7. This CDR3 is 12 amino acids long. Per germline, CDR1 SGHDT and CDR2 YYEEEE. This CDR3 reads CASSLVRTEQYF. Variable domain in full (rest from reference TRBV5-6 and TRBJ2-7): DAGVTQSPTHLIKTRGQQVTLRCSPKSGHDTVSWYQQALGQGPQFIFQYYEEEERQRGNFPDRFSGHQFPNYSSELNVNALLLGDSALYLCASSLVRTEQYFGPGTRLTVT.

The chain joins TRBV19 to TRBJ2-5; TCRdb gives TRBD1 as the D gene, but with no DNA this cannot be confirmed. The germline CDR1 and CDR2 sequences are LNHDA and SQIVND (reference sequence). The CDR3 is 15 amino acids. The CDR3 is CASSTSGGTQETQYF.

The chain links TRBV11-2 to TRBJ2-1; lacking DNA, the TRBD1 call made by TCRdb goes unchecked. Germline-derived CDR1 and CDR2 are SGHAT and FQNNGV. The CDR3 has 15 amino acids. The CDR3 loop is CASSPRLDGGDEQFF.

This rearrangement joins TRBV18 to TRBJ2-5; lacking DNA, the TRBD2 call made by TCRdb goes unchecked. Germline-derived CDR1 and CDR2 are KGHSH and LQKENI. CDR3 length: 16 amino acids. CDR3 in amino acids: CASSTTGLASQETQYF. Variable domain in full (rest from reference TRBV18 and TRBJ2-5): NAGVMQNPRHLVRRRGQEARLRCSPMKGHSHVYWYRQLPEEGLKFMVYLQKENIIDESGMPKERFSAEFPKEGPSILRIQQVVRGDSAAYFCASSTTGLASQETQYFGPGTRLLVL.

This clonotype registers medium-sized by frequency. This chain uses TRBV19 with TRBJ2-1; TCRdb lists TRBD2, though no DNA is available to test this call. Germline assignment: CDR1 LNHDA and CDR2 SQIVND (reference sequence). The CDR3 sequence is 15 residues long. The CDR3 loop reads CASSKLAGGLDEQFF.

The rearrangement uses TRBV5-1 and TRBJ1-4; the TRBD1 assignment by TCRdb is unverifiable without DNA. From germline, CDR1 is SGHRS and CDR2 YFSETQ. This CDR3 comprises 14 residues. CDR3 sequence reads: CASSRAGKGEKLFF.

This chain links TRBV18 with TRBJ1-2; TCRdb's D gene call, TRBD1, goes unchecked for lack of DNA. Looked up from germline, CDR1 is KGHSH and CDR2 is LQKENI. The CDR3 runs to 13 residues. The CDR3 spells CASSADRVYGYTF.

This clonotype is classed as medium-sized by frequency. This chain connects TRBV18 to TRBJ1-2; TCRdb indicates TRBD1, and absent DNA this call remains unverified. Germline V gene sequence: CDR1 KGHSH, CDR2 LQKENI. CDR3 length: 13 residues. The CDR3 loop reads CASSPRTASGYTF.